Sequencing of this T cell receptor (beta chain) was carried out in a study of blood T cell repertoires in COVID-19. As for the study in general: Some COVID-19 samples were acute and others convalescent; all came from the United States, Italy and Spain.

Looked up from germline, CDR1 is SGHTA and CDR2 is FQGNSA. The CDR3 is 16 amino acids. With V trimmed by 2 bases and J by 4 bases, 5 bases remained unmatched. Sequenced by immunoSEQ multiplex PCR; TCRdb stores in-frame clones only, minus some. The data hold some 390,000 clones, with 80% to 90% observed a single time. This clone was observed a handful of times. The sample comprised PBMCs or T cells enriched from blood (not recorded which). The source is a man aged 25 to 40 who had recovered from COVID-19. V usage is TRBV7-2 and J usage is TRBJ2-7; 13 bases align to TRBD2. Written as DNA, the CDR3 is TGTGCCAGCAGCTTACGGACTAGCGGGAGTCAGTACGAGCAGTACTTC. Translation: CASSLRTSGSQYEQYF.